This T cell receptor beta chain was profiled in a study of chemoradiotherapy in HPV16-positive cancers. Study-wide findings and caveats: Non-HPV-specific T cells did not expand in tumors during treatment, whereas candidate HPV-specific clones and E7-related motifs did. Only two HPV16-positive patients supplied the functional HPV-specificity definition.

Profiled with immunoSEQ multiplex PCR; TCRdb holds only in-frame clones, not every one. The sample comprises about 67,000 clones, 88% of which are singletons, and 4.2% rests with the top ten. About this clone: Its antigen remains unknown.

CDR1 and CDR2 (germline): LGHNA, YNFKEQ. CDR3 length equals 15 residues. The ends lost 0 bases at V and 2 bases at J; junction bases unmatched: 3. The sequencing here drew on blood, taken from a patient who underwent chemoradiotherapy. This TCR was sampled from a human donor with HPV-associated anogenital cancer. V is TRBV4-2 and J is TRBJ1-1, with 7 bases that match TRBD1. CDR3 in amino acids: CASSQDSGGNTEAFF. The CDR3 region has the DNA TGTGCCAGCAGCCAAGATTCAGGGGGAAACACTGAAGCTTTCTTT.